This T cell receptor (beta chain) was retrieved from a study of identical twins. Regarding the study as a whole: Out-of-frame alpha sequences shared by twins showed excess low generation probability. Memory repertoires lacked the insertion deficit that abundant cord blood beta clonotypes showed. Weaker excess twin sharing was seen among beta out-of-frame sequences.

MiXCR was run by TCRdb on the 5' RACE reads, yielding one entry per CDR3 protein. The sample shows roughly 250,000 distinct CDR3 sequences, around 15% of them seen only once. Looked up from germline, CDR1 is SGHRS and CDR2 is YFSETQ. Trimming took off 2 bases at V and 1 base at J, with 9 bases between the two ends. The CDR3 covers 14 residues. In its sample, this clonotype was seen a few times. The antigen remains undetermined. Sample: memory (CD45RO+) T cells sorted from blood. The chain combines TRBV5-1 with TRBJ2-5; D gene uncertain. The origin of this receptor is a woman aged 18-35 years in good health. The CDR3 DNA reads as TGCGCCAGCAGCTTTGGCCCTTCCCAAGAGACCCAGTACTTC. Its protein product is CASSFGPSQETQYF.